The clone carrying this T cell receptor (beta chain) was detected a few times. The data derive from a study of T-cell reconstitution after alpha-beta-depleted transplantation in children. TCRbeta library construction was performed incorporating unique molecular identifiers. One entry per CDR3 protein results from TCRdb running MiXCR on the PCR reads. The data hold 700,000 to 950,000 distinct CDR3 sequences, with roughly 16% observed a single time. Trimming pared 0 bases from V and 4 bases from J, leaving 3 bases between. The CDR3 length is 13 residues. Germline V gene sequence: CDR1 MGHRA, CDR2 YSYEKL.

The rearrangement uses TRBV4-1 and TRBJ2-2; D remains unclear. This sequence was found in a male patient aged 10-17 years who had a stem cell transplant for acute lymphoblastic leukemia, so the T cells may come from the graft donor. Here the sequenced sample was PBMCs, mostly from graft donor cells, taken 360 days after TCRalphabeta/CD19-depleted stem cell transplant. The CDR3 sequence: CASSQEPTGELFF. CDR3 DNA sequence: TGCGCCAGCAGCCAAGAACCCACCGGGGAGCTGTTTTTT.